This T cell receptor (beta chain) came from a study of glioma-infiltrating T cells. Study-wide points: Non-neoplastic patients had below-expected tissue-blood divergence, while all gliomas exceeded expectation.

This clonotype was seen ten or more times. Its antigen is unidentified. The CDR3 runs to 16 residues. The junction had 6 bases not matched to a gene; V was cut back by 1 base and J by 2 bases. CDR1 and CDR2 (germline): SGHTA, FQGNSA. Using RNA template, CDR3s of TCR alpha and beta were amplified with iRepertoire arm-PCR. TCRdb independently ran MiXCR on the multiplex PCR reads; one entry per CDR3 protein. The sample yields fewer than 55,000 distinct CDR3 sequences, about 22% seen once. What was sequenced was glioma tissue, nonneoplastic brain tissue, or PBMCs (not recorded which). The receptor's source is a human donor with low-grade glioma or glioblastoma, undergoing nonglioma brain surgery, or in good health (not recorded which). The chain has TRBV7-2 and TRBJ2-3, with 7 positions matching TRBD2. The CDR3 spells CASSLGGGGYTDTQYF. The DNA for the CDR3 is TGTGCCAGCAGCTTAGGGGGGGGGGGTTACACAGATACGCAGTATTTT.